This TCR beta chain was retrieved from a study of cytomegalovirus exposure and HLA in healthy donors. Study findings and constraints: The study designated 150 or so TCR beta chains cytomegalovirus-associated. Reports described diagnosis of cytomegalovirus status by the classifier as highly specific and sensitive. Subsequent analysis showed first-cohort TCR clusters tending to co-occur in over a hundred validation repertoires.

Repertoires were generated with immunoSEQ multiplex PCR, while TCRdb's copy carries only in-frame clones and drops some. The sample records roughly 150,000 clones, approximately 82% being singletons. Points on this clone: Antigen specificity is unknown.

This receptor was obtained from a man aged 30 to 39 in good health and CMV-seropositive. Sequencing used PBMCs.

CDR3: CASSYHRLYYEQYF. In DNA, the CDR3 is TGTGCCAGCAGTTACCACAGGCTATACTACGAGCAGTACTTC. This rearrangement joins TRBV27 to TRBJ2-7, with D maybe TRBD1 (5 bases). Germline assignment: CDR1 MNHEY and CDR2 SMNVEV (reference sequence). The CDR3 is 14 residues long. Trimming stripped 4 bases from V and 3 bases from J, with 13 bases between.